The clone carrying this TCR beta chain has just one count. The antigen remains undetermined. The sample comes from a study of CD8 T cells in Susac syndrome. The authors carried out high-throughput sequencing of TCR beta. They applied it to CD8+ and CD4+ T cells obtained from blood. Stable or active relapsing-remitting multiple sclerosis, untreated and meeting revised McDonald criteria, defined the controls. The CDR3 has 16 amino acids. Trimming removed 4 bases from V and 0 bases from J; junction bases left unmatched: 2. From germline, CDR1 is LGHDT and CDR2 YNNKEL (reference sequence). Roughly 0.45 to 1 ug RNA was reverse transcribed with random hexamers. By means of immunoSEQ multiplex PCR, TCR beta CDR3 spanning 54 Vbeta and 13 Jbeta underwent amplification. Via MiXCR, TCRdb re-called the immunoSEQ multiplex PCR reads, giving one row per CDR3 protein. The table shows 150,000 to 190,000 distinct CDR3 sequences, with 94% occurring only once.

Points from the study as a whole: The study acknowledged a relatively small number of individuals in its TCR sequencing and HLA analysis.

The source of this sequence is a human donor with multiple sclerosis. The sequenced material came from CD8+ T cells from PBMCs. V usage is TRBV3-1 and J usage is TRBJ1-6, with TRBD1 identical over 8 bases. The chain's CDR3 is CASSPDRDSYNSPLHF. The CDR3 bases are TGTGCCAGCAGCCCGGACAGGGACTCCTATAATTCACCCCTCCACTTT.